This TCR beta chain appears in the sequencing data of a study of T and B cells in COVID-19 patients. About the research overall: Blood was sampled from COVID-19 patients who were either actively infected or recovered. Recovered patients mostly had mild to moderate COVID-19 managed as outpatients. At median age approximately 36 years, recovered patients were younger than active-infection patients at roughly 71.

Trimming at V came to 2 bases and at J to 0 bases, leaving 2 bases not matched to a gene. CDR1 is SGHAT and CDR2 is FQDESV in the germline V gene (reference sequence). The CDR3 is made up of 15 amino acids. BIOMED2 TRB-A/B primer pools were used in multiplex TRB PCR. TCRdb re-called the multiplex PCR reads with MiXCR, one entry per CDR3 protein. This sample has approximately 10,000 distinct CDR3 sequences; nearly 30% occur once, and the top ten carry around 27%. Notes on this clonotype: What it recognizes is unknown.

Blood genomic DNA input for TRB amplification was 250-500 ng. General study findings and limits: Patients with COVID-19 reportedly showed strongly skewed T cell receptor beta variable and joining gene usage.

The sequenced sample consisted of blood. This receptor was obtained from a human donor who had recovered from COVID-19. J is TRBJ2-5 and V is TRBV11-1, with 8 bases identical to TRBD2. CDR3 bases: TGTGCCAGCAGCTTAACAGCGGGGGACCAAGAGACCCAGTACTTC. Residues: CASSLTAGDQETQYF.